This TCR beta chain was captured by sequencing in a study of early stage breast cancer tumors. There are 16 residues in the CDR3. Per germline, CDR1 LGHNA and CDR2 YNFKEQ. Losses at the gene ends were 3 bases for V and 7 bases for J; bases not matched to a gene: 5. This clone was detected a few times. Generated by immunoSEQ multiplex PCR, the TCRdb table keeps only in-frame clones and is missing some. The repertoire includes about 41,000 clones, around 70% of them detected once, and 7.2% sits in the top ten. Sequencing was carried out using blood. This clonotype was sampled from a person in their fifties with breast cancer. V and J are TRBV4-2 and TRBJ2-1; 14 bases line up with TRBD2. CDR3 DNA sequence: TGTGCCAGCAGCCAGGGGACTAGCGGGAGCCGAAATGAGCAGTTCTTC. Translation gives CASSQGTSGSRNEQFF.